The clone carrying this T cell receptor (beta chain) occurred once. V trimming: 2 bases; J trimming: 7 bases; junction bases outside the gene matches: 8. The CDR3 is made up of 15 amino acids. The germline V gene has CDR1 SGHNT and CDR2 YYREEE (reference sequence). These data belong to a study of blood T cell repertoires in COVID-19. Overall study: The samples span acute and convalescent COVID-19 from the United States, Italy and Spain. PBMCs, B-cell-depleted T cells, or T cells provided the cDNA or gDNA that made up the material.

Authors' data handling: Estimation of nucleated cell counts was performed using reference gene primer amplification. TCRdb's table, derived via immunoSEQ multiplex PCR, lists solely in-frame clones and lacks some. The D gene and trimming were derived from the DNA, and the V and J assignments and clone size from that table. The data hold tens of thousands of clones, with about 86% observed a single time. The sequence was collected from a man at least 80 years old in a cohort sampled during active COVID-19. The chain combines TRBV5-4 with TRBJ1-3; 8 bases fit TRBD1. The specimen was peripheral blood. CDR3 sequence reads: CASSFAGQAYNTIYF. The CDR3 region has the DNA TGTGCCAGCAGCTTTGCGGGACAGGCGTATAACACCATATATTTT.